This TCR beta chain was identified in a study of T cell responses to AZD1222 COVID-19 vaccine. Study-wide context: The study pooled second doses at about 4 or about 12 weeks.

The CDR3 consists of 16 residues. Germline CDR1 reads SGDLS; CDR2 reads YYNGEE. With V trimmed by 4 bases and J by 0 bases, 7 bases remained unmatched. A word on this clone: Antigen unknown.

Here immunoSEQ multiplex PCR was the method, and the copy in TCRdb shows in-frame clones only, minus some. The sample carries about 190,000 clones, 94% recorded once. Study-wide results and caveats: Clonal diversity was possibly underestimated, and the donors were mostly white British, with more females. In the spike-specific TCR repertoire, nearly half reportedly target unmutated variant regions.

Specimen: peripheral blood, collected on day 0 of AZD1222 vaccination. The receptor was derived from an adult in good health. The chain carries TRBV9 and TRBJ2-1, with 7 bases aligning to TRBD2. The CDR3 is CASSPSGKSSYNEQFF. The CDR3 bases are TGTGCCAGCAGCCCCAGCGGGAAGAGCTCCTACAATGAGCAGTTCTTC.